This T cell receptor beta chain was found in a study of T cell changes during pregnancy in multiple sclerosis. Sequencing was performed with immunoSEQ multiplex PCR; in TCRdb, only in-frame clones are kept and a portion is missing. This sample yields 25,000 to 35,000 clones, of which nearly 90% are seen a single time; about 10% belongs to the top ten. Trimming stripped 4 bases from V and 8 bases from J, with 18 bases between. CDR1 and CDR2 (germline): SGHRS, YFSETQ. The length of the CDR3 is 14 residues. This material consisted of CD8+ T cells from peripheral blood mononuclear cells, taken in the second trimester of pregnancy. The TCR originated in a female donor with multiple sclerosis, enrolled in a pregnancy study. The chain joins TRBV5-1 to TRBJ1-2, with TRBD1 as a possible D gene (6 bases). The CDR3 DNA is TGCGCCAGCAGCCCAGGGGAAACAGGGAAGGGCTACACCTTC. It translates to CASSPGETGKGYTF.